This T cell receptor beta chain was observed in a study of blood T cell repertoires in COVID-19. This CDR3 has 16 amino acids. The V and J ends lost 6 bases and 5 bases, in that order; junction bases with no gene match: 11. CDR1 is SGHAT, CDR2 FQNNGV, per germline. Clones were read by immunoSEQ multiplex PCR, and TCRdb kept only the in-frame ones, dropping some. The table lists about 320,000 clones, 85% of them singletons. The receptor's source is a woman aged 25 to 39 who had been exposed to COVID-19. The rearrangement joins TRBV11-2 to TRBJ2-7, with 12 bases lining up with TRBD1. Specimen: PBMCs or T cells enriched from blood (not recorded which). CDR3 bases: TGTGCCAGCAGATCAACCGGGACAGGGGGCTTCGACGAGCAGTACTTC. Encoded protein: CASRSTGTGGFDEQYF.